The source of this TCR beta chain is a study of Ad26.COV2.S vaccination and SARS-CoV-2 variants. Treatment denoted: around 19 received Ad26.COV2.S at low or high dose, single or two shots; roughly five received placebo; per-sample allocation not given. Sampling occurred on day 63 after the first vaccine or placebo injection. Donation was by an adult aged 18-55 years who was in Boston. An Ad26 vector was used to express Wuhan-strain SARS-CoV-2 spike as the vaccine. CDR3 size: 12 residues. The V and J ends lost 5 bases and 13 bases respectively, with 15 bases between them. Germline CDR1 and CDR2: MNHEY and SVGEGT. Clones were sequenced by immunoSEQ multiplex PCR, and TCRdb holds only the in-frame ones, with some missing. The data show around 450,000 clones, with 80% to 90% seen just once and approximately 2.5% held by the top ten.

The chain combines TRBV6-2 or TRBV6-3 with TRBJ2-1; D call uncertain. The starting material was peripheral blood, obtained in a trial of Ad26.COV2.S vaccine versus placebo. The receptor was derived from a person aged 18-60 years who received the Ad26.COV2.S COVID-19 vaccine or a placebo. The DNA of the CDR3 is TGTGCCAGCAGTCATGAGTATGGTCCTCAGTTCTTC. Translating gives CASSHEYGPQFF.